Below, one T cell receptor (beta chain) is given with its context. From RNA transcripts, TCR beta CDR3 regions were amplified. A first-round RT-PCR of the TCR CDR3 used the HTBI primer set. Each CDR3 protein gets one entry after TCRdb re-called the multiplex PCR reads with MiXCR. The profile shows about 300,000 distinct CDR3 sequences, roughly 20% of them singletons. This specimen belongs to a study of T cells in Graves' hyperthyroidism and ophthalmopathy. Duration under 3 months, a NOSPECS grade of at least 4, and a Clinical Activity Score of at least 3 characterized the ophthalmopathy patients. V lost 6 bases and J 7 bases, leaving 7 bases between the germline ends. CDR1 and CDR2 from the germline V gene are LGHDT and YNNKEL (reference sequence). The CDR3 extends over 11 amino acids.

The source of this sequence is a man aged 45 to 65 with Graves' ophthalmopathy. This chain joins TRBV3-1 and TRBJ2-1; D not resolved. The sequenced sample was blood. This CDR3 is CASRDQNEQFF. In DNA form, the CDR3 reads TGTGCCAGCAGGGACCAAAATGAGCAGTTCTTC.